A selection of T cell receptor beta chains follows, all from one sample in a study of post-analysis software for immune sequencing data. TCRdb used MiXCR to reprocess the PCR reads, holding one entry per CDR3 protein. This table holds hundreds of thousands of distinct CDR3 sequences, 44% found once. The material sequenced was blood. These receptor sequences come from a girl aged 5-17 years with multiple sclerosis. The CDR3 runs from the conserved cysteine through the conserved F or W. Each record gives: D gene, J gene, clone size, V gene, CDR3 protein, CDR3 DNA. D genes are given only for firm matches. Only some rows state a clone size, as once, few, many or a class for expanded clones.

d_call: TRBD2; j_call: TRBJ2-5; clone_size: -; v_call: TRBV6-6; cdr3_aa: CASSSGLVQETQYF; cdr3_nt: TGTGCCAGCAGTTCGGGACTAGTCCAAGAGACCCAGTACTTC
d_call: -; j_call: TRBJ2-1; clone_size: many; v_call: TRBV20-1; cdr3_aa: CSARHGASENEQFF; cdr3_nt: TGCAGTGCTAGACATGGGGCTAGCGAGAATGAGCAGTTCTTC
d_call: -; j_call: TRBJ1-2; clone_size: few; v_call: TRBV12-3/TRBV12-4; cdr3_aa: CASSQTGQGYGYTF; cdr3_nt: TGTGCCAGCAGCCAGACCGGTCAAGGCTATGGCTACACCTTC
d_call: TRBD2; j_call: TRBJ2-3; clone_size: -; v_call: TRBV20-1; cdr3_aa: CSARLAGGHSSTDTQYF; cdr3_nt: TGCAGTGCGCGACTAGCGGGGGGCCACTCTAGCACAGATACGCAGTATTTT
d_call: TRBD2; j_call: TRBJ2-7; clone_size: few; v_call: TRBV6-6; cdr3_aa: CASSREGRYEQYF; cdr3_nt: TGTGCCAGCTCCCGGGAGGGTCGCTACGAGCAGTACTTC
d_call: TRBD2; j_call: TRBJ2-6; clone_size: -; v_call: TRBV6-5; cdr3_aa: CATLRGRAHSGANVLTF; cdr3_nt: TGTGCCACCTTACGCGGGAGGGCACACTCTGGGGCCAACGTCCTGACTTTC
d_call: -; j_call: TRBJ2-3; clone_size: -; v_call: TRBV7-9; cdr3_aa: CASSAHRGGSTDTQYF; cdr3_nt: TGTGCCAGCAGCGCCCACAGGGGAGGAAGCACAGATACGCAGTATTTT
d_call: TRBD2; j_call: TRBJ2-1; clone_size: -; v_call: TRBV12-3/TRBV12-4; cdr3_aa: CASTGGSGRRLNEQFF; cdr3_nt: TGTGCCAGCACCGGGGGTAGCGGGAGGCGGTTGAATGAGCAGTTCTTC
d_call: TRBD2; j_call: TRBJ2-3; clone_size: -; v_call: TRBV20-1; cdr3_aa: CSASSGRATDTQYF; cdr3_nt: TGCAGTGCTAGTAGCGGGAGGGCCACAGATACGCAGTATTTT
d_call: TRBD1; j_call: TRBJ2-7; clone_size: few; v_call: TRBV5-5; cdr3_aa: CAARRQGVYEQYF; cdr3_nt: TGTGCCGCCCGGCGACAGGGGGTTTACGAGCAGTACTTC
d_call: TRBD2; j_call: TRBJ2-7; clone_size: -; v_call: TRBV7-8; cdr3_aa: CASSLAGGRSSYEQYF; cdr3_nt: TGTGCCAGCAGCTTAGCGGGCGGGAGGAGCTCCTACGAGCAGTACTTC
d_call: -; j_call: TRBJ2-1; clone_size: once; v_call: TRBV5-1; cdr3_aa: CVSSFQSTIDEQFF; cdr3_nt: TGCGTCAGCAGCTTCCAGAGCACCATCGATGAGCAGTTCTTC
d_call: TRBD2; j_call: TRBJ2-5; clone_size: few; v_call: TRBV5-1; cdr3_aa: CASSPRGGKETQYF; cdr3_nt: TGCGCCAGCAGCCCTCGGGGGGGTAAAGAGACCCAGTACTTC
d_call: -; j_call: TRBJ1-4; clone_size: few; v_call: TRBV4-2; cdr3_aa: CASSTSATTNEKLFF; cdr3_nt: TGTGCCAGCAGCACGAGCGCTACAACTAATGAAAAACTGTTTTTT
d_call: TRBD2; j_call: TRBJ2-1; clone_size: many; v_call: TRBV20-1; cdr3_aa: CSARPGLTYNEQFF; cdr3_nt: TGCAGTGCTAGGCCGGGACTAACCTACAATGAGCAGTTCTTC
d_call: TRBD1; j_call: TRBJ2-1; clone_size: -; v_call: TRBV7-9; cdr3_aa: CASTRRPGQGVRDEQFF; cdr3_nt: TGTGCCAGCACACGCCGGCCGGGACAGGGCGTGAGAGATGAGCAGTTCTTC
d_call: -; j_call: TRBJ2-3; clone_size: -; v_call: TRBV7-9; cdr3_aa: CASSFGATRDTQYF; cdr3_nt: TGTGCCAGCAGCTTCGGCGCGACCCGGGATACGCAGTATTTT
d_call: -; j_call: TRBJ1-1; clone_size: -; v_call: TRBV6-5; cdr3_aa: CASSYGRSLGTEAFF; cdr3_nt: TGTGCCAGCAGTTACGGGCGAAGTTTGGGCACTGAAGCTTTCTTT
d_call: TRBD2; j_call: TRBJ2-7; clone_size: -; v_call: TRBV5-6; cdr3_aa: CASSLILAGTYEQYF; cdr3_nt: TGTGCCAGCAGCTTGATACTAGCGGGTACCTACGAGCAGTACTTC
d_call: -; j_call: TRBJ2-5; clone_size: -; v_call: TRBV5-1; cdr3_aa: CASSLANGETQYF; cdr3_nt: TGCGCCAGCAGCTTGGCCAATGGGGAGACCCAGTACTTC
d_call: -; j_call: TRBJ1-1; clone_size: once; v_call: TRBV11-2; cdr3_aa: CASSHQGSNTEAFF; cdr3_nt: TGTGCCAGCAGCCATCAAGGGTCCAACACTGAAGCTTTCTTT
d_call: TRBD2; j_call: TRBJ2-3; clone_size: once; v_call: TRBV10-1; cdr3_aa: CASSESAGGPGTDTQYF; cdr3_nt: TGCGCCAGCAGTGAGTCGGCGGGAGGGCCCGGCACAGATACGCAGTATTTT
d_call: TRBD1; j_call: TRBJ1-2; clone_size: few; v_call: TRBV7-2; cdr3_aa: CASRSGGAETNYGYTF; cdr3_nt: TGTGCCAGCAGATCAGGGGGGGCAGAAACTAACTATGGCTACACCTTC
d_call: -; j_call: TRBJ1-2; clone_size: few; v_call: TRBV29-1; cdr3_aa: CSVEPTNYGYTF; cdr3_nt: TGCAGCGTTGAGCCAACTAACTATGGCTACACCTTC
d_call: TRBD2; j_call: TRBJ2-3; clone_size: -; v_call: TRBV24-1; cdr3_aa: CAASAGGRGTDTQYF; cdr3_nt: TGTGCCGCCAGTGCTGGCGGGAGGGGCACAGATACGCAGTATTTT
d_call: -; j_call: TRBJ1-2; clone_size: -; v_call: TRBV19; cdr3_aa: CASSRRQYGYTF; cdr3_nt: TGTGCCAGTAGCCGAAGACAGTATGGCTACACCTTC
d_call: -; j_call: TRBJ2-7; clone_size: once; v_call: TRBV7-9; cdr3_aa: CASTMEGSPEDEQYF; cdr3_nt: TGTGCCAGCACAATGGAGGGATCCCCCGAGGACGAGCAGTACTTC
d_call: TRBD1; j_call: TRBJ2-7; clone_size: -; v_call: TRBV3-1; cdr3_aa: CVSSPRDRRYEQYF; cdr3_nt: TGTGTCAGCAGCCCCCGGGACAGAAGGTACGAGCAGTACTTC
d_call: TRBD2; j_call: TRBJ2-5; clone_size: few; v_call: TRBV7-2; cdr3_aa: CASSSPSGGAETQYF; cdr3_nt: TGTGCCAGCAGCTCTCCTAGCGGGGGGGCAGAGACCCAGTACTTC
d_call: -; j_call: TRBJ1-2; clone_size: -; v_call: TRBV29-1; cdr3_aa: CSVEDCRKPPNYGYTF; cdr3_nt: TGCAGCGTTGAAGATTGTCGGAAGCCCCCTAACTATGGCTACACCTTC
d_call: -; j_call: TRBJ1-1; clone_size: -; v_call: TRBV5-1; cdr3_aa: CASSQKQGGGTEAFF; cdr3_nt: TGCGCCAGCAGCCAAAAACAGGGAGGAGGCACTGAAGCTTTCTTT
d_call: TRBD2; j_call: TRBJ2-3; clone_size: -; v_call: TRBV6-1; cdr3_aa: CASSGRTSGGLKDTQYF; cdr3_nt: TGTGCCAGCAGTGGGCGGACTAGCGGGGGCTTAAAAGATACGCAGTATTTT
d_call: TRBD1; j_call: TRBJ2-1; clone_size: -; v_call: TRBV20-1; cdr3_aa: CTVPGQGYNEQFF; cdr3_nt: TGCACGGTCCCGGGACAGGGGTACAATGAGCAGTTCTTC
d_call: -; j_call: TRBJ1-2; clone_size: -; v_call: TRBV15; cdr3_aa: CATSSSQYGYTF; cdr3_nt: TGTGCCACCAGCAGCTCTCAATATGGCTACACCTTC
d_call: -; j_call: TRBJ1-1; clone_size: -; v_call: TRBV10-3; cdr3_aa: CAISEPGADTEAFF; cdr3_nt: TGTGCCATCAGTGAGCCGGGGGCGGACACTGAAGCTTTCTTT
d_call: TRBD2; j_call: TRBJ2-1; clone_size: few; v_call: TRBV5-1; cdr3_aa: CASSVPGLAGGSYNEQFF; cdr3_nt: TGCGCCAGCAGCGTCCCGGGACTAGCGGGAGGATCCTACAATGAGCAGTTCTTC
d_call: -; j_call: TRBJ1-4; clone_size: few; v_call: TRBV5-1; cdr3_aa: CASSLGTTNEKLFF; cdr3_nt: TGCGCCAGCAGCCTCGGGACAACTAATGAAAAACTGTTTTTT
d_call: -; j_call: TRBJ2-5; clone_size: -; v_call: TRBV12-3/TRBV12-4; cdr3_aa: CASSGAAGLGGQYF; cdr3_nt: TGTGCCAGCAGTGGGGCAGCGGGTCTCGGTGGGCAGTACTTC
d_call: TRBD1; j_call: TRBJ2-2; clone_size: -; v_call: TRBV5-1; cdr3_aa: CASRPGGRGTGELFF; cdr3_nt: TGCGCCAGCAGACCAGGGGGCCGTGGCACCGGGGAGCTGTTTTTT
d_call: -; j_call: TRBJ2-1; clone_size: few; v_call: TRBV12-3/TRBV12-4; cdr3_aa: CASNPGTGENEQFF; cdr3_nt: TGTGCCAGCAACCCCGGGACTGGAGAGAATGAGCAGTTCTTC
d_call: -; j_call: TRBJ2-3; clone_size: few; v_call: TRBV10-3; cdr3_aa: CAISERESTDTQYF; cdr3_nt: TGTGCCATCAGTGAGAGGGAAAGCACAGATACGCAGTATTTT
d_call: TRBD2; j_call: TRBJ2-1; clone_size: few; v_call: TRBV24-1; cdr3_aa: CATSDHLAGAIDEQFF; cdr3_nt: TGTGCCACCAGTGACCACCTAGCGGGGGCCATCGACGAGCAGTTCTTC
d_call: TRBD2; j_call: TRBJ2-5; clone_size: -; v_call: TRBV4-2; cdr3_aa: CASSQRTSGDLRETQYF; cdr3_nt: TGTGCCAGCAGCCAGAGGACTAGCGGGGATCTGCGGGAGACCCAGTACTTC
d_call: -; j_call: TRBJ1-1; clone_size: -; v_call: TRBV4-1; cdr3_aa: CASSTTPRAKNTEAFF; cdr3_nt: TGCGCCAGCAGCACCACCCCGAGGGCAAAGAACACTGAAGCTTTCTTT
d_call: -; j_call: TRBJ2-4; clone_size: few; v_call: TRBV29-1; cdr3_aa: CNVEVPGARDIQYF; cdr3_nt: TGCAACGTTGAGGTCCCAGGGGCGAGGGACATTCAGTACTTC
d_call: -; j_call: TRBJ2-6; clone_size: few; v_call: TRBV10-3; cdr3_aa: CAISEGATGANVLTF; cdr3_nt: TGTGCCATCAGTGAGGGGGCGACTGGGGCCAACGTCCTGACTTTC
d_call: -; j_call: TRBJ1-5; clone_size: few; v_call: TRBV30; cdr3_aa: CAWSVRQTLNSNQPQHF; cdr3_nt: TGTGCCTGGAGTGTTAGGCAGACGCTCAATAGCAATCAGCCCCAGCATTTT
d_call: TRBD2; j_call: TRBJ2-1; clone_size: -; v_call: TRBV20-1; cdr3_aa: CSARDLGEGKMDEQFF; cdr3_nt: TGCAGTGCTAGAGATTTGGGGGAGGGCAAGATGGATGAGCAGTTCTTC
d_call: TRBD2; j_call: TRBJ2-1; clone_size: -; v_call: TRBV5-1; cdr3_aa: CASSPSGRGDEQFF; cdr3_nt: TGCGCCAGCAGCCCCAGCGGGAGGGGGGATGAGCAGTTCTTC
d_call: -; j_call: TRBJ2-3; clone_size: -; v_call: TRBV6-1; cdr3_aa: CASRARQGTDTQYF; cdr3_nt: TGTGCCAGCAGGGCCCGACAGGGCACAGATACGCAGTATTTT
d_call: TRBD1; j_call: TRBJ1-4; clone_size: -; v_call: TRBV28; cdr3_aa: CASSLTGGDEKLFF; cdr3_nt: TGTGCCAGCAGTTTAACAGGGGGCGATGAAAAACTGTTTTTT
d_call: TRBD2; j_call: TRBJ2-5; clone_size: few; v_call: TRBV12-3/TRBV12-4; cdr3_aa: CASSLVSLAGVQYF; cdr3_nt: TGTGCCAGCAGTTTAGTTTCCCTAGCGGGGGTCCAGTACTTC
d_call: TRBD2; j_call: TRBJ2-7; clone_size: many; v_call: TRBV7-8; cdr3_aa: CASSSRGTRPYEQYF; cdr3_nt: TGTGCCAGCAGCTCGCGCGGGACTAGGCCATACGAGCAGTACTTC
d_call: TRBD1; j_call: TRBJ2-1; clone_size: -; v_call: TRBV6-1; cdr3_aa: CASSEWDRGNEQFF; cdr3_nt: TGTGCCAGCAGTGAGTGGGACAGGGGCAATGAGCAGTTCTTC
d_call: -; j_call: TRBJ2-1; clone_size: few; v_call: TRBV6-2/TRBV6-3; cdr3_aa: CASSRPADSTYNEQFF; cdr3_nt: TGTGCCAGCAGCCGCCCCGCGGACTCGACTTACAATGAGCAGTTCTTC
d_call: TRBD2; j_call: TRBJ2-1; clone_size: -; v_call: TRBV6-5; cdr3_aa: CASRTGTSGTNEQFF; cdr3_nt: TGTGCCAGCAGAACCGGGACTAGCGGGACAAATGAGCAGTTCTTC
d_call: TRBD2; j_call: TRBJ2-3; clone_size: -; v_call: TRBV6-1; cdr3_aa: CASIDGRAHLGTDTQYF; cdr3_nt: TGTGCCAGCATTGATGGGAGGGCACACCTGGGGACAGATACGCAGTATTTT
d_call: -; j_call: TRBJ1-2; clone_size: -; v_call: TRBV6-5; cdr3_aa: CASSYSRGAPNYGYTF; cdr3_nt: TGTGCCAGCAGTTACTCCAGAGGGGCACCTAACTATGGCTACACCTTC
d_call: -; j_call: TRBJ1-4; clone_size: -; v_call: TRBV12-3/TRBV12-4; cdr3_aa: CASTGGRVATNEKLFF; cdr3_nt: TGTGCCAGCACGGGGGGACGAGTTGCAACTAATGAAAAACTGTTTTTT